Detailed here is one T cell receptor (beta chain). Its antigen is currently unknown. TCRdb recomputed calls from the reads with MiXCR, one row per CDR3 protein. Of around 360,000 distinct CDR3 sequences in the sample, about 35% were seen once. The CDR3 is 13 residues long. The V gene's germline CDR1 is SGHVS and CDR2 FNYEAQ. V dropped 5 bases and J dropped 3 bases, with 10 bases sitting between them. These data originate in a study of T cell repertoires in cytomegalovirus infection. Study-level information: CMV epitopes that were recently identified and HLA-C-restricted were used alongside well-studied HLA-B-restricted ones. Indicated by public TCR beta signatures were CMV infection and matching HLA type.

Study-level results: CMV-specific HLA-C-restricted TCR beta clonotypes dominated the ex vivo response. Identification of carriers of CMV plus the relevant HLA was achieved through cumulative public TCR beta family frequency.

The J gene is TRBJ1-1, the V gene TRBV7-6; D is undetermined. The input for sequencing was cultured PBMCs, taken from culture after CMV antigen stimulation. This clonotype was obtained from a human donor in good health (CMV status not recorded). Some clones in this sample may be carry-over from other donors' samples. The CDR3, as DNA: TGTGCCAGCAGCGACTCACGTTACACTGAAGCTTTCTTT. Translating gives CASSDSRYTEAFF.